The subject of this entry is one TCR beta chain. The data were taken from a study of blood T cell repertoires in COVID-19. Study summary: Both acute and convalescent COVID-19 samples were obtained from the United States, Italy and Spain. PBMCs, B-cell-depleted T cells, or T cells provided the cDNA or gDNA that made up the material.

Per germline, CDR1 MDHEN and CDR2 SYDVKM. The CDR3 loop spans 18 amino acids. With V trimmed by 3 bases and J by 0 bases, 5 bases remained unmatched. In the original analysis: For nucleated cells, counts were estimated from reference gene primer amplification. Some clones are missing from TCRdb's copy, which holds only in-frame ones; the method was immunoSEQ multiplex PCR. From that table come the V and J calls and clone size; the DNA was used to work out D and trimming. The table includes more than 40,000 clones, around 83% detected once. This sequence joins TRBV28 and TRBJ2-6, with 10 positions matching TRBD2. The sequenced sample was peripheral blood. The sequence was collected from a human donor with acute or convalescent COVID-19. The donor label of this sample is uncertain. The CDR3 here is CASSLSSGRRSGANVLTF. For the CDR3, the DNA is TGTGCCAGCAGTTTGAGTAGCGGGAGGCGCTCTGGGGCCAACGTCCTGACTTTC.